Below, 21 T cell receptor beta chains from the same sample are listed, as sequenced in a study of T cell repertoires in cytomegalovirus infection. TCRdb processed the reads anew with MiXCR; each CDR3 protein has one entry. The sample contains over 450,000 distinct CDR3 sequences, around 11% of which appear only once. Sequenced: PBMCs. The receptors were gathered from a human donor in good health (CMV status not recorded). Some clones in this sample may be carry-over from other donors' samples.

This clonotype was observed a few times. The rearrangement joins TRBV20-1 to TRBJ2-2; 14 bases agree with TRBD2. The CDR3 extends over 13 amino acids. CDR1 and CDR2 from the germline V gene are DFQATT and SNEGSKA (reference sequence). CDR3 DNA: TGCTCCGGGACTAGCGGGGGATCCGGGGAGCTGTTTTTT. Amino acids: CSGTSGGSGELFF.

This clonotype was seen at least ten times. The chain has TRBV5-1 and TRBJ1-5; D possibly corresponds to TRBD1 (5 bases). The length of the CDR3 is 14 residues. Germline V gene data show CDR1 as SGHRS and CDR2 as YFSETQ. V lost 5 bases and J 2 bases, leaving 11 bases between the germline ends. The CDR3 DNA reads TGCGCCAGCAGTACATGGGGCGGCAATCAGCCCCAGCATTTT. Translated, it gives CASSTWGGNQPQHF.

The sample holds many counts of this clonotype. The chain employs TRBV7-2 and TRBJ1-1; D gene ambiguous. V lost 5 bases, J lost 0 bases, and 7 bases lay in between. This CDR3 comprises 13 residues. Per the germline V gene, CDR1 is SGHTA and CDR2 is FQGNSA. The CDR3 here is CASSTTVNTEAFF. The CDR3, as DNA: TGTGCCAGCAGCACGACGGTGAACACTGAAGCTTTCTTT.

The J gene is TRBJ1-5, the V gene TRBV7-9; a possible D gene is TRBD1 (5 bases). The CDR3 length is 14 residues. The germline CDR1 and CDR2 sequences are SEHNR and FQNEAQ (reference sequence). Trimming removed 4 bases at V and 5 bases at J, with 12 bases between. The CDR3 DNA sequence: TGTGCCAGCAGCTCCTCAGGGTTCGATCAGCCCCAGCATTTT. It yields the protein CASSSSGFDQPQHF.

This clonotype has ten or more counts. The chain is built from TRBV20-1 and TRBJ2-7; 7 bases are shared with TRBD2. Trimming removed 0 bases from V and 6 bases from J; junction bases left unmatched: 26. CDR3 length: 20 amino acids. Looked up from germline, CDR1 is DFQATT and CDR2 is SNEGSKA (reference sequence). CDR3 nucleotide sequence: TGCAGTGCTAGAGATTGGGAGGGATCGGGGGAAAAGCGGGAACGGAGCGAGCAGTACTTC. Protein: CSARDWEGSGEKRERSEQYF.

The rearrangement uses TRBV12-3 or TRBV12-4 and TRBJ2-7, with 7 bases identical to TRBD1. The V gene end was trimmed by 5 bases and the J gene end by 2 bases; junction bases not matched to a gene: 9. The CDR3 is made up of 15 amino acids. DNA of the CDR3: TGTGCCAGCAGTATAGGACAGGCCCCCACCTACGAGCAGTACTTC. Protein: CASSIGQAPTYEQYF.

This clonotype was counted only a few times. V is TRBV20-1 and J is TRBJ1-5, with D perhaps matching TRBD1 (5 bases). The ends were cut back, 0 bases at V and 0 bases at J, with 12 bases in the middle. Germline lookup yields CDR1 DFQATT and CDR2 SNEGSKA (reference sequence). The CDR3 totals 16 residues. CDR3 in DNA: TGCAGTGCTAGAGATCCAGGGATGGGTAGCAATCAGCCCCAGCATTTT. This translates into CSARDPGMGSNQPQHF.

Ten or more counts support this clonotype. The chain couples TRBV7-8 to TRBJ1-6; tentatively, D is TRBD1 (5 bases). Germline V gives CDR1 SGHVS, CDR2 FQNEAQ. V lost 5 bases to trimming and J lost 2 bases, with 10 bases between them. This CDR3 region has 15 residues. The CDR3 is CASSSREAYNSPLHF. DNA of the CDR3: TGTGCCAGCAGCAGCAGGGAGGCCTATAATTCACCCCTCCACTTT. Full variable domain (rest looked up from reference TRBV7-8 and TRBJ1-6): GAGVSQSPRYKVAKRGQDVALRCDPISGHVSLFWYQQALGQGPEFLTYFQNEAQLDKSGLPSDRFFAERPEGSVSTLKIQRTQQEDSAVYLCASSSREAYNSPLHFGNGTRLTVT.

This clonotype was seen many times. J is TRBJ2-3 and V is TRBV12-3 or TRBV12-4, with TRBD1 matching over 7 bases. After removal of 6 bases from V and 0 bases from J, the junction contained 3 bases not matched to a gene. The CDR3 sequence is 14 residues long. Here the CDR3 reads CASSKTGSTDTQYF. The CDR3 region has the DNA TGTGCCAGCAGCAAGACAGGGAGCACAGATACGCAGTATTTT.

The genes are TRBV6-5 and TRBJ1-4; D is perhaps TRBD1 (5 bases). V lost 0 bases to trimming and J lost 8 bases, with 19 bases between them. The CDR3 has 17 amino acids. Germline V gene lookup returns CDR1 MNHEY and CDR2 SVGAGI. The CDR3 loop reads CASSYSSGTSRAEKLFF. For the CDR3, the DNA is TGTGCCAGCAGTTACTCCAGCGGGACGTCGAGGGCCGAAAAACTGTTTTTT.

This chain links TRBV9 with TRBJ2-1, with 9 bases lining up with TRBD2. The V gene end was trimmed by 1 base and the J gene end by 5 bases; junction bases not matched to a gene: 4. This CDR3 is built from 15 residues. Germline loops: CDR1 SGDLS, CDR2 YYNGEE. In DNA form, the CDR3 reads TGTGCCAGCAGCGTAAATAGCGGGAGTAACAATGAGCAGTTCTTC. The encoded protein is CASSVNSGSNNEQFF.

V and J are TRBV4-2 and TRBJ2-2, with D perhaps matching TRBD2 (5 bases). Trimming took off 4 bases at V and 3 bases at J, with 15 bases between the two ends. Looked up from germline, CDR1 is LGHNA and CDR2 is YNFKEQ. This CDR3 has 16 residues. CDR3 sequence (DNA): TGTGCCAGCAGCCCATCCGGGGTACGGGACACCGGGGAGCTGTTTTTT. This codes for CASSPSGVRDTGELFF.

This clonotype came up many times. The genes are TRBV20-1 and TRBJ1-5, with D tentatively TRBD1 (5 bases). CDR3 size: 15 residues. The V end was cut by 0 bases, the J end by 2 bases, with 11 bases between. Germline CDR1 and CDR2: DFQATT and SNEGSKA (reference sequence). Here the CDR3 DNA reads TGCAGTGCTAGAGATGTTTTAGGGGGCAATCAGCCCCAGCATTTT. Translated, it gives CSARDVLGGNQPQHF.

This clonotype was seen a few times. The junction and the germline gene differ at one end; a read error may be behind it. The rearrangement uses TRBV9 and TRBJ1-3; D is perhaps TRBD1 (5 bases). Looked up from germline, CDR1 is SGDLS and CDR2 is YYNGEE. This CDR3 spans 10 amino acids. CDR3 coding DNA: TGTGCCAGCGGCCCCGGGACGCACAATTTT. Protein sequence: CASGPGTHNF.

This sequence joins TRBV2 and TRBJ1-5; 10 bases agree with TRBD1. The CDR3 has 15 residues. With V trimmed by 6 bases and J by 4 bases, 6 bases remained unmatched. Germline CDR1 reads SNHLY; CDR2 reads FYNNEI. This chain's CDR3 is CASRGGTGVNQPQHF. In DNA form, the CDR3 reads TGTGCCAGCAGAGGCGGGACAGGGGTAAATCAGCCCCAGCATTTT. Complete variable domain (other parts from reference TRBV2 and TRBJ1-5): EPEVTQTPSHQVTQMGQEVILRCVPISNHLYFYWYRQILGQKVEFLVSFYNNEISEKSEIFDDQFSVERPDGSNFTLKIRSTKLEDSAMYFCASRGGTGVNQPQHFGDGTRLSIL.

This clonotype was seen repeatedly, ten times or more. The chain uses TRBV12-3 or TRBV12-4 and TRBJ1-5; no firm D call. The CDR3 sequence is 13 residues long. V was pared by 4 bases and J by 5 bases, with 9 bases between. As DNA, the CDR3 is TGTGCCAGCAGTTCGGCAATCCATCAGCCCCAGCATTTT. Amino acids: CASSSAIHQPQHF.

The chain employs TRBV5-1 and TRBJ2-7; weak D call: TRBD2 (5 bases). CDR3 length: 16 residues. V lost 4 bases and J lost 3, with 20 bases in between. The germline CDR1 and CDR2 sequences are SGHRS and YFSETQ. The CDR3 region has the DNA TGCGCCAGCAGCCCGGCAGCGGTGGCAGTTCTCTACGAGCAGTACTTC. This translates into CASSPAAVAVLYEQYF.

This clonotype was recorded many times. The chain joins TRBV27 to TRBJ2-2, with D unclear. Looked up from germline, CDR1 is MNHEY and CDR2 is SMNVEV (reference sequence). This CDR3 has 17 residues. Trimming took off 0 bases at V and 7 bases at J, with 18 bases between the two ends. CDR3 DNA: TGTGCCAGCAGTTTATCTCGGACGGCCCTTCGTGGCGGGGAGCTGTTTTTT. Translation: CASSLSRTALRGGELFF.

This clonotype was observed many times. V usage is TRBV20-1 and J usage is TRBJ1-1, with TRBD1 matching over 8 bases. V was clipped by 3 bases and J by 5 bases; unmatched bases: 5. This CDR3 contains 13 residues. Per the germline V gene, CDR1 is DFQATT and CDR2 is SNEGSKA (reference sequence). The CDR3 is CSASRTGYTEAFF. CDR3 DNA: TGCAGTGCTAGCCGGACAGGGTATACTGAAGCTTTCTTT.

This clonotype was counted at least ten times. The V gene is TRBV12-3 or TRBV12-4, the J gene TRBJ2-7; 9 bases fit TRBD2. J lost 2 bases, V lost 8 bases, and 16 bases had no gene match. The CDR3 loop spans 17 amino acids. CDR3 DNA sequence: TGTGCCAGCCCTTTCGAGGGGGTCAGCGGGAGGACCTACGAGCAGTACTTC. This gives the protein CASPFEGVSGRTYEQYF.

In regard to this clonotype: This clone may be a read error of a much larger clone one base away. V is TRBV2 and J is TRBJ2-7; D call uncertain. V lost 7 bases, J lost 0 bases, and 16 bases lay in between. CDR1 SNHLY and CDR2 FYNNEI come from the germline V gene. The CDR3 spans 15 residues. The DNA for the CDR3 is TGTGCCAGCACGCGGCGGCAAGATAGCTCCTACGAGCAGTACTTC. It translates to CASTRRQDSSYEQYF.